Listed below are T cell receptor beta chains from one sample, sequenced in a study of PD-1 blockade in mismatch repair-deficient tumors. The method was immunoSEQ multiplex PCR; TCRdb's version includes in-frame clones alone and lacks a portion of them. The sample carries under 50,000 clones, approximately 88% recorded once. Here the sequenced sample was PBMCs, taken roughly 40 weeks after starting pembrolizumab. The receptor source for this set is an adult with mismatch repair-deficient cancer. Both conserved end residues are part of each CDR3. A D gene is named only where the DNA matches it firmly. Not all rows give a size; the values are once, few, many and, for expanded clones, a class.

>-|TRBJ2-3|TRBV5-4|-
CASSLFSTDTQYF
TGTGCCAGCAGCCTCTTCAGCACAGATACGCAGTATTTT
>few|TRBJ2-7|TRBV5-1|-
CASSLSAGSTYEQYF
TGCGCCAGCAGCTTGTCGGCAGGGTCAACCTACGAGCAGTACTTC
>-|TRBJ2-1|TRBV7-9|TRBD2
CASSLAPGLGDNEQFF
TGTGCCAGCAGCTTAGCCCCGGGACTAGGAGACAATGAGCAGTTCTTC
>-|TRBJ2-7|TRBV7-9|TRBD1
CASTWTGYEQYF
TGTGCCAGCACCTGGACAGGGTACGAGCAGTACTTC
>-|TRBJ2-7|TRBV4-2|-
CASSQGSGGGNEQYF
TGTGCCAGCAGCCAAGGAAGCGGCGGCGGGAACGAGCAGTACTTC
>-|TRBJ1-4|TRBV5-4|-
CASSLGGGNEKLFF
TGTGCCAGCAGCTTGGGGGGGGGTAATGAAAAACTGTTTTTT
>-|TRBJ2-1|TRBV7-8|TRBD1
CASRYRGLNEQFF
TGTGCCAGCAGGTACAGGGGGCTCAATGAGCAGTTCTTC
>-|TRBJ2-5|TRBV2|TRBD2
CASLFGGAGETQYF
TGTGCCAGCCTTTTCGGGGGGGCGGGGGAGACCCAGTACTTC
>-|TRBJ1-5|TRBV28|-
CASSFLSNQPQHF
TGTGCCAGCAGTTTTCTAAGCAATCAGCCCCAGCATTTT
>-|TRBJ1-1|TRBV27|TRBD1
CASSLRSRTGRTEAFF
TGTGCCAGCAGTTTAAGGTCGAGGACAGGGAGGACTGAAGCTTTCTTT
>few|TRBJ2-7|TRBV11-3|-
CASSLWSQATYEQYF
TGTGCCAGCAGCCTATGGTCACAGGCCACCTACGAGCAGTACTTC
>-|TRBJ2-6|TRBV27|-
CASSPHPSAGIYSGANVLTF
TGTGCCAGCAGTCCCCACCCTTCGGCAGGTATCTACTCTGGGGCCAACGTCCTGACTTTC
>-|TRBJ2-1|TRBV7-2|-
CASSLGGGAYNEQFF
TGTGCCAGCAGCTTAGGGGGGGGCGCTTACAATGAGCAGTTCTTC
>-|TRBJ2-7|TRBV5-4|TRBD2
CASSWGLAESSYEQYF
TGTGCCAGCAGCTGGGGACTAGCGGAGAGCTCCTACGAGCAGTACTTC
>once|TRBJ2-1|TRBV5-1|-
CASSLMRRERGSYNEQFF
TGCGCCAGCAGCTTGATGCGGCGGGAGAGGGGGTCCTACAATGAGCAGTTCTTC
>once|TRBJ1-1|TRBV19|-
CASLNRPNTEAFF
TGTGCCAGTTTGAACAGGCCGAACACTGAAGCTTTCTTT
>-|TRBJ1-1|TRBV11-3|TRBD1
CASSLPGQIEAFF
TGTGCCAGCAGCTTACCGGGACAGATTGAAGCTTTCTTT
>-|TRBJ2-3|TRBV25-1|-
CASSTKGGSDTQYF
TGTGCCAGCAGTACAAAAGGAGGGTCTGATACGCAGTATTTT
>-|TRBJ2-3|TRBV9|TRBD2
CASSPQLTSGRNADTQYF
TGTGCCAGCAGCCCCCAACTGACTAGCGGGAGGAACGCAGATACGCAGTATTTT
>once|TRBJ2-3|TRBV29-1|-
CSVVEALAYTDTQYF
TGCAGCGTTGTTGAAGCGCTTGCATACACAGATACGCAGTATTTT
>-|TRBJ2-3|TRBV7-3|-
CASSLNPGGTDTQYF
TGTGCCAGCAGCTTAAATCCCGGAGGCACAGATACGCAGTATTTT
>-|TRBJ1-1|TRBV2|TRBD1
CASTTGGIGEAFF
TGTGCCAGTACGACAGGGGGCATAGGTGAAGCTTTCTTT
>once|TRBJ1-5|TRBV10-1|TRBD1
CASSDGQGDQPQHF
TGCGCCAGCAGTGACGGACAGGGGGATCAGCCCCAGCATTTT
>-|TRBJ2-3|TRBV29-1|-
CSVEDRRGSTDTQYF
TGCAGCGTTGAAGATCGGCGCGGTAGCACAGATACGCAGTATTTT
>once|TRBJ2-2|TRBV19|-
CASSIILADTGELFF
TGTGCCAGTAGTATAATCCTGGCAGACACCGGGGAGCTGTTTTTT
>once|TRBJ2-1|TRBV7-3|-
CASSPPSYNEQFF
TGTGCCAGCAGCCCCCCGAGCTACAATGAGCAGTTCTTC
>-|TRBJ2-7|TRBV5-1|-
CASSLVGSYEQYF
TGCGCCAGCAGCTTGGTTGGGAGCTACGAGCAGTACTTC
>-|TRBJ1-3|TRBV9|TRBD1
CASSVAPRQGYTDTIYF
TGTGCCAGCAGCGTAGCTCCCCGACAGGGGTACACGGACACCATATATTTT
>-|TRBJ1-2|TRBV28|-
CASSFQRHYGYTF
TGTGCCAGCAGTTTCCAGAGGCACTATGGCTACACCTTC
>-|TRBJ1-2|TRBV7-2|TRBD1
CASRSTGPPYGYTF
TGTGCCAGCAGATCGACAGGGCCCCCCTATGGCTACACCTTC
>-|TRBJ1-1|TRBV25-1|-
CASSGGLLSEAFF
TGTGCCAGCAGTGGAGGACTTCTTAGTGAAGCTTTCTTT
>-|TRBJ2-7|TRBV25-1|-
CASSVSRSFGEQYF
TGTGCCAGCAGCGTGAGTCGGTCCTTCGGGGAGCAGTACTTC
>few|TRBJ2-7|TRBV2|TRBD1
CASSAYRGIEQYF
TGTGCCAGCAGCGCATACAGGGGGATCGAGCAGTACTTC
>-|TRBJ2-2|TRBV13|-
CASSYRGYTGELFF
TGTGCCAGCAGCTACCGAGGGTACACCGGGGAGCTGTTTTTT
>-|TRBJ2-2|TRBV5-1|TRBD2
CASSFSGTRTTGELFF
TGCGCCAGCAGCTTCTCCGGGACTAGAACAACCGGGGAGCTGTTTTTT
>-|TRBJ2-5|TRBV5-4|TRBD2
CACTSSGRSVETQYF
TGTGCGTGCACTTCTAGCGGGAGATCTGTAGAGACCCAGTACTTC
>few|TRBJ2-3|TRBV2|-
CASRVGGDTDTQYF
TGTGCCAGCAGGGTGGGGGGTGACACAGATACGCAGTATTTT
>few|TRBJ2-7|TRBV27|TRBD1
CASSLPDRGGEQYF
TGTGCCAGCAGTTTACCGGACAGGGGCGGCGAGCAGTACTTC
>-|TRBJ2-1|TRBV7-2|TRBD2
CASSLVGGAGGPPFF
TGTGCCAGCAGCTTAGTAGGTGGAGCGGGAGGGCCACCGTTCTTC
>once|TRBJ1-1|TRBV4-1|TRBD1
CASSQGRRQGEKAFF
TGCGCCAGCAGCCAAGGTAGGAGACAGGGAGAAAAAGCTTTCTTT
>-|TRBJ2-7|TRBV27|-
CASSFWGTGREQYF
TGTGCCAGCAGTTTTTGGGGGACGGGGAGGGAGCAGTACTTC
>-|TRBJ2-4|TRBV2|TRBD1
CASSDYGTDKNIQYF
TGTGCCAGCAGTGATTACGGGACAGACAAAAACATTCAGTACTTC
>-|TRBJ2-3|TRBV25-1|TRBD1
CASGFRDRGPQDTQYF
TGTGCCAGCGGATTCCGGGACAGGGGTCCCCAAGATACGCAGTATTTT
>-|TRBJ2-1|TRBV6-6|TRBD2
CASRGTREVNEQFF
TGTGCCAGCAGGGGGACTCGGGAGGTCAATGAGCAGTTCTTC
>-|TRBJ2-7|TRBV7-9|TRBD1
CASSLPLRQGKSEQYF
TGTGCCAGCAGCTTACCTTTAAGACAGGGAAAGAGCGAGCAGTACTTC
>-|TRBJ1-2|TRBV19|TRBD1
CASSRTGDYGYTF
TGTGCCAGTAGTAGGACAGGGGACTATGGCTACACCTTC
>-|TRBJ2-1|TRBV7-3|-
CASSSDGLGYNEQFF
TGTGCCAGCAGCTCCGACGGACTCGGCTACAATGAGCAGTTCTTC
>-|TRBJ2-7|TRBV9|-
CASSPSGVAAVEQYF
TGTGCCAGCAGCCCGTCGGGGGTAGCGGCGGTCGAGCAGTACTTC
>once|TRBJ2-7|TRBV18|-
CASSGTFPYEQYF
TGTGCCAGCTCCGGGACTTTTCCCTACGAGCAGTACTTC
>-|TRBJ1-2|TRBV10-3|TRBD1
CAISLTGGDGYTF
TGTGCCATCAGTTTGACAGGGGGCGATGGCTACACCTTC
>-|TRBJ2-1|TRBV19|TRBD2
CASIVAGERRNEQFF
TGTGCCAGTATAGTAGCGGGAGAAAGGAGGAATGAGCAGTTCTTC
>-|TRBJ2-7|TRBV5-1|TRBD1
CASSLPRRQGLSVEQYF
TGCGCCAGCAGCCTCCCCCGGCGACAGGGGCTTTCGGTCGAGCAGTACTTC